This T cell receptor (beta chain) is drawn from a study of radiotherapy plus CTLA-4 blockade in lung cancer. Across the whole study: Among enrolled patients, less than 20% responded and approximately 33% achieved disease control. Notes on the study in general: Reports identified early blood T cell clone dynamics, with interferon-beta, as the best response predictor. Once radiotherapy plus ipilimumab had been given, TCR clones derived from tumor expanded in blood.

Profiling relied on immunoSEQ multiplex PCR, and the TCRdb table lists in-frame clones only, not all of them. The profile shows roughly 90,000 clones, 78% of them singletons. The CDR3 extends over 14 amino acids. Germline V gives CDR1 MDHEN, CDR2 SYDVKM. V shed 6 bases and J shed 0 bases, with 12 bases lying between them. Focal radiation was given together with CTLA-4 blockade (ipilimumab) to patients with chemo-refractory metastatic non-small-cell lung cancer. As for this clone: Its antigen is not known.

This receptor was identified in a human donor with non-small cell lung cancer who had a partial response to radiotherapy plus ipilimumab. Some clones in this sample may be carry-over from other donors' samples. The chain couples TRBV28 to TRBJ2-7; D is perhaps TRBD2 (6 bases). Sequenced material: peripheral blood, taken from a patient treated with radiotherapy plus ipilimumab. The CDR3 sequence is CASRRGGTSYEQYF. The CDR3 DNA reads as TGTGCCAGCAGAAGGGGAGGAACCTCCTACGAGCAGTACTTC.